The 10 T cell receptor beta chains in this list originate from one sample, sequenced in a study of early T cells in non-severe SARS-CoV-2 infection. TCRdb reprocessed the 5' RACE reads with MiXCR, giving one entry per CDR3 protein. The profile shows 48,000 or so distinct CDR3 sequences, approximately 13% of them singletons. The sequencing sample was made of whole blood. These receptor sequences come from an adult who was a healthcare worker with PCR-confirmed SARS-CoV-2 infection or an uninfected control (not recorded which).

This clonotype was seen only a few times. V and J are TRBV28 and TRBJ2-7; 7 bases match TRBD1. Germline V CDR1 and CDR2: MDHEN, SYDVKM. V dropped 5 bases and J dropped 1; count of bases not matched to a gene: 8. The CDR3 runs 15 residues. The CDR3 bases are TGTGCCAGCAGTATAGGACAGGCGTCATCCTACGAGCAGTACTTC. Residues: CASSIGQASSYEQYF.

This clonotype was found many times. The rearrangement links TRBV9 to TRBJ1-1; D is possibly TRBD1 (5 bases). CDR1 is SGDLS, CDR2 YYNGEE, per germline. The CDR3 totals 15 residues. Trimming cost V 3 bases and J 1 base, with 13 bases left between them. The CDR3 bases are TGTGCCAGCAGCGCAGGGCCGCTATCGAACACTGAAGCTTTCTTT. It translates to CASSAGPLSNTEAFF.

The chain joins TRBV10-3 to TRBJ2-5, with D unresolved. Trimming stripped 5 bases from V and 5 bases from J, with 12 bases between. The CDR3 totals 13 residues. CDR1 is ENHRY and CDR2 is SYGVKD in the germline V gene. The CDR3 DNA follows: TGTGCCATCAGTCAAACCGGACGGGAGACCCAGTACTTC. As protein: CAISQTGRETQYF.

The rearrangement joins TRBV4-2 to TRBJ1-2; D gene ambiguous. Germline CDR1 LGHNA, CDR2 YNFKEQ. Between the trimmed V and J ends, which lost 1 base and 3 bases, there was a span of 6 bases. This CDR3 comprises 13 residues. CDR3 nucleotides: TGTGCCAGCAGCCAAGGCCAAGACTATGGCTACACCTTC. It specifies CASSQGQDYGYTF.

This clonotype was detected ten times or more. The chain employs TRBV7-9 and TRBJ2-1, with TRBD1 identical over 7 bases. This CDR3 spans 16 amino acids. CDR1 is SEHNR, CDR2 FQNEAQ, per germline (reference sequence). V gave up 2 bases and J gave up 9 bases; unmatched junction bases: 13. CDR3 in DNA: TGTGCCAGCAGCTTACTCCCCACAGGGGTCGAGCGTGAGCAGTTCTTC. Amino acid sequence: CASSLLPTGVEREQFF.

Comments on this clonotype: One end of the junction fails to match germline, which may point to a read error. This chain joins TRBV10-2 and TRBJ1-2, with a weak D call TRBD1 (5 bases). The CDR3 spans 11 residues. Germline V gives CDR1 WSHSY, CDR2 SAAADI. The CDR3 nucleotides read TGCGCCAGCGGTGAGGGGTACGGCTACACCTTC. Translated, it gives CASGEGYGYTF.

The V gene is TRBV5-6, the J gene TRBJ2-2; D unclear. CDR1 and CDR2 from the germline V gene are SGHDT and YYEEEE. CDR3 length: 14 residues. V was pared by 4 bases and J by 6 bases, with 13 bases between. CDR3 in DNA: TGTGCCAGCAGCGCTGGATACGGCGCCGGGGAGCTGTTTTTT. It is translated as CASSAGYGAGELFF. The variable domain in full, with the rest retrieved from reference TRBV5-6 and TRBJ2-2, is DAGVTQSPTHLIKTRGQQVTLRCSPKSGHDTVSWYQQALGQGPQFIFQYYEEEERQRGNFPDRFSGHQFPNYSSELNVNALLLGDSALYLCASSAGYGAGELFFGEGSRLTVL.

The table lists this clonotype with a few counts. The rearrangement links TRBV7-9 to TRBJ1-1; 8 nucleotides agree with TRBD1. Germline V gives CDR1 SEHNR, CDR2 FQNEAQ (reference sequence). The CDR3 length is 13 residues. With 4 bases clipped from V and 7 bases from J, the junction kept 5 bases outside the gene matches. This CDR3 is CASSYLGQGEAFF. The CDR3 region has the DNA TGTGCCAGCAGCTATTTAGGACAGGGTGAAGCTTTCTTT. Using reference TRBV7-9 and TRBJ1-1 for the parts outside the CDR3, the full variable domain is DTGVSQNPRHKITKRGQNVTFRCDPISEHNRLYWYRQTLGQGPEFLTYFQNEAQLEKSRLLSDRFSAERPKGSFSTLEIQRTEQGDSAMYLCASSYLGQGEAFFGQGTRLTVV.

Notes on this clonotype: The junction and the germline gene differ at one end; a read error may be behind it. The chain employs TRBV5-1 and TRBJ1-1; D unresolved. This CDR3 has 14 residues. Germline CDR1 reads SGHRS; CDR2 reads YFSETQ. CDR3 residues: CASCLNILNTEAFF. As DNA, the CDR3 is TGCGCCAGCTGCTTGAACATTCTGAACACTGAAGCTTTCTTT.

The CDR3 bases are TGCGCCAGCAGCCGAGCCGGACTAATAAGGGAGAACACTGAAGCTTTCTTT. This gives the protein CASSRAGLIRENTEAFF. This chain links TRBV4-1 with TRBJ1-1; D unclear. CDR1 and CDR2 from the germline V gene are MGHRA and YSYEKL. The CDR3 runs to 17 residues. V was trimmed by 4 bases and J by 1 base, leaving 19 bases between them.